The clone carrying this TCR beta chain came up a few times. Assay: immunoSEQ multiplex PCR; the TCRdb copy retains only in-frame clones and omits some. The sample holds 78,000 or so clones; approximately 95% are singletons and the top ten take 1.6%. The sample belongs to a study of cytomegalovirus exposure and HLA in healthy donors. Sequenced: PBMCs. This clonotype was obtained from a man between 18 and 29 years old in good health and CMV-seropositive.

The CDR3 loop reads CASSSPGTDLLDTQYF. The CDR3 coding sequence is TGTGCCAGCAGCTCCCCCGGGACAGACCTATTAGATACGCAGTATTTT. The chain carries TRBV7-9 and TRBJ2-3; 7 bases are shared with TRBD1. Looked up from germline, CDR1 is SEHNR and CDR2 is FQNEAQ (reference sequence). This CDR3 is built from 16 residues. Unmatched junction bases numbered 12, after V lost 4 bases and J lost 5 bases.